The source of this T cell receptor beta chain is a study of regulatory T cells in long-lasting Graves disease. Study-wide points: Graves' patients with persistent disease showed TCR diversity lower than patients newly diagnosed. With persistent disease, TRBV28, TRBJ1-2 and TRBJ2-5 were the favored segments.

Stated time point: newly diagnosed GD, antithyroid drugs for less than 3 months. TCR sequences were obtained from RNA taken from PBMCs. J gave up 0 bases and V 9 bases, and 7 bases lay outside the gene matches. This CDR3 is built from 14 residues. Germline lookup yields CDR1 SNHLY and CDR2 FYNNEI. Building of the TCR beta libraries involved iRepertoire HTBI primers and Arm-PCR of CDR3 regions. MiXCR was run by TCRdb on the multiplex PCR reads, yielding one entry per CDR3 protein. The repertoire includes around 480,000 distinct CDR3 sequences, about 16% of them detected once, and roughly 25% sits in the top ten. This clonotype has ten or more counts. Its antigen is undetermined. The sample was also reused in another study, on T cells in Graves' hyperthyroidism and ophthalmopathy.

This chain uses TRBV2 with TRBJ1-1; 7 bases align to TRBD1. The starting material was peripheral blood mononuclear cells (PBMCs), obtained at new diagnosis, from a patient treated with antithyroid drugs. The TCR sequence derives from a middle-aged woman with Graves disease. The CDR3: CARTGQFMNTEAFF. The CDR3 DNA is TGTGCCAGGACGGGACAGTTCATGAACACTGAAGCTTTCTTT.